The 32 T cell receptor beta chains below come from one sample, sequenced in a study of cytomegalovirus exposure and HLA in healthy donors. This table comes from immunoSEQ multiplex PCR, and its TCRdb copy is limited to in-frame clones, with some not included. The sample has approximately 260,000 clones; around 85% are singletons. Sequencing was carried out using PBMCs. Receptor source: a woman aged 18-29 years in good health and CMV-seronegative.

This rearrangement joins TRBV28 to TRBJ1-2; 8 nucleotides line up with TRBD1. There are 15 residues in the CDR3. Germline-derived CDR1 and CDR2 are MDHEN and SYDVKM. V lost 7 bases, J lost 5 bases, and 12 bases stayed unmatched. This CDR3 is CASTFTGTGVYGYTF. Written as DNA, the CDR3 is TGTGCCAGCACCTTTACCGGGACAGGAGTGTATGGCTACACCTTC.

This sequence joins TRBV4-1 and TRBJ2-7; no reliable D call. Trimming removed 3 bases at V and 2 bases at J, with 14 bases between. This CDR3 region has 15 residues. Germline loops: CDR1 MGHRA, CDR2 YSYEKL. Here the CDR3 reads CASSQIWSSPYEQYF. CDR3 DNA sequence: TGCGCCAGCAGCCAGATATGGAGCTCACCCTACGAGCAGTACTTC.

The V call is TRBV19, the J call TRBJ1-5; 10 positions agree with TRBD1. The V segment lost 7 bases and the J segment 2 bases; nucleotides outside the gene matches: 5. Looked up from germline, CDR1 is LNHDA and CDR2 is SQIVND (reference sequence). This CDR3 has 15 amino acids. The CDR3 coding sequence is TGTGCCAGTAATAGGGACAGGGGAGGCAATCAGCCCCAGCATTTT. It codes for CASNRDRGGNQPQHF. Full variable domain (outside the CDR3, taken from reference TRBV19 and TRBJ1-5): DGGITQSPKYLFRKEGQNVTLSCEQNLNHDAMYWYRQDPGQGLRLIYYSQIVNDFQKGDIAEGYSVSREKKESFPLTVTSAQKNPTAFYLCASNRDRGGNQPQHFGDGTRLSIL.

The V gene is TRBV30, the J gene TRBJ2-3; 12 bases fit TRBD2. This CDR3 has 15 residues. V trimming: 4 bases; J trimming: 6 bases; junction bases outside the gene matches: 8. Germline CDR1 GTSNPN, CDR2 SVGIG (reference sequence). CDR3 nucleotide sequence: TGTGCCTGGACTCCTGGACTAGCGGGAATTGATACGCAGTATTTT. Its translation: CAWTPGLAGIDTQYF.

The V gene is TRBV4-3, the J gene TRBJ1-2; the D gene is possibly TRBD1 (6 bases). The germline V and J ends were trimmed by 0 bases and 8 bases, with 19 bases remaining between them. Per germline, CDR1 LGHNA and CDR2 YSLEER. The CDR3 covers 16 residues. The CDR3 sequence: CASSQDRDTYPEGYTF. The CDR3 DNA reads TGCGCCAGCAGCCAAGATAGGGACACATACCCCGAGGGCTACACCTTC.

CDR3 bases: TGTGCCAGCTCACCCCGGACAGGTCGTAACTATGGCTACACCTTC. Its protein is CASSPRTGRNYGYTF. V usage is TRBV18 and J usage is TRBJ1-2; TRBD1 matches at 7 bases. Germline V CDR1 and CDR2: KGHSH, LQKENI. V lost 3 bases, J lost 1 base, and 5 bases stayed unmatched. This CDR3 region has 15 residues. Looking up the rest from reference TRBV18 and TRBJ1-2 gives the full variable domain: NAGVMQNPRHLVRRRGQEARLRCSPMKGHSHVYWYRQLPEEGLKFMVYLQKENIIDESGMPKERFSAEFPKEGPSILRIQQVVRGDSAAYFCASSPRTGRNYGYTFGSGTRLTVV.

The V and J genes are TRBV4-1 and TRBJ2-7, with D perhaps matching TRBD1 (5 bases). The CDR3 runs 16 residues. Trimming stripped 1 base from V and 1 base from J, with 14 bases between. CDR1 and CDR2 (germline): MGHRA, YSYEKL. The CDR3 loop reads CASSQGPRNRSYEQYF. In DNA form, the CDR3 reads TGCGCCAGCAGCCAAGGTCCAAGGAACAGGTCCTACGAGCAGTACTTC.

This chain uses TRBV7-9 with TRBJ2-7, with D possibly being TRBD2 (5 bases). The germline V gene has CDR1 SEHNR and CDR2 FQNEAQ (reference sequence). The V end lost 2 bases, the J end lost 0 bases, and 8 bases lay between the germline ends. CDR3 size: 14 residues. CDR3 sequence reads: CASSLTGISYEQYF. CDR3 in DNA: TGTGCCAGCAGCTTAACCGGGATCTCCTACGAGCAGTACTTC.

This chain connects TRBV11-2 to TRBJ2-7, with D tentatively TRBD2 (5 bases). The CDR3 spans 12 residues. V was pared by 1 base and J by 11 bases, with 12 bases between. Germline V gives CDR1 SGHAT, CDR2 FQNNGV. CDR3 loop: CASSLAPQAEYF. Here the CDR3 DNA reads TGTGCCAGCAGCTTAGCGCCTCAAGCGGAGTACTTC.

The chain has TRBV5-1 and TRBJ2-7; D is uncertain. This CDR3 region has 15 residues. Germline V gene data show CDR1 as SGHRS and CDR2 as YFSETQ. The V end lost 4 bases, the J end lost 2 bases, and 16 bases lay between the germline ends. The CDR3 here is CASSTKPPATYEQYF. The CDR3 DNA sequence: TGCGCCAGCAGCACTAAGCCCCCAGCCACCTACGAGCAGTACTTC.

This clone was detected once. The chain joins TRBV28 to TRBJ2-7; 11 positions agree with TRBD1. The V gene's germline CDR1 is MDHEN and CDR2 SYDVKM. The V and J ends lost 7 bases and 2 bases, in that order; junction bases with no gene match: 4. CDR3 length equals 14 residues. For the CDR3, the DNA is TGTGCCAGCATCACGGGACAGGGGGCCTACGAGCAGTACTTC. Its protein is CASITGQGAYEQYF. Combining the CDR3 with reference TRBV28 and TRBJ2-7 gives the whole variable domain DVKVTQSSRYLVKRTGEKVFLECVQDMDHENMFWYRQDPGLGLRLIYFSYDVKMKEKGDIPEGYSVSREKKERFSLILESASTNQTSMYLCASITGQGAYEQYFGPGTRLTVT.

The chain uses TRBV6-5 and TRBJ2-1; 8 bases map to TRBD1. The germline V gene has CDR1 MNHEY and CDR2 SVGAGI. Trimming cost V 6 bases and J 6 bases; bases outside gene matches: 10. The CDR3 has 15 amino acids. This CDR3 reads CASRTPDRGVNEQFF. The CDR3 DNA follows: TGTGCCAGCAGAACTCCCGACAGGGGAGTCAATGAGCAGTTCTTC.

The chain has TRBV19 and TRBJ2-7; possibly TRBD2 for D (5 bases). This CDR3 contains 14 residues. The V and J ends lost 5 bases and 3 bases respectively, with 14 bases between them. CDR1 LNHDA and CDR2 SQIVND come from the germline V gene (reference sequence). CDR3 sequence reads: CASSYPGSLYEQYF. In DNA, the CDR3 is TGTGCCAGTAGTTACCCGGGGAGCCTCTACGAGCAGTACTTC.

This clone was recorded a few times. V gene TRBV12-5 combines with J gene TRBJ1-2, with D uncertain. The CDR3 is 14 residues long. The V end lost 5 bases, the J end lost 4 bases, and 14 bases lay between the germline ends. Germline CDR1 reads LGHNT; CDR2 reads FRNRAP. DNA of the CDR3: TGTGCTAGTGGTATCGGGTCGGCGGCCTATGGCTACACCTTC. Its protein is CASGIGSAAYGYTF.

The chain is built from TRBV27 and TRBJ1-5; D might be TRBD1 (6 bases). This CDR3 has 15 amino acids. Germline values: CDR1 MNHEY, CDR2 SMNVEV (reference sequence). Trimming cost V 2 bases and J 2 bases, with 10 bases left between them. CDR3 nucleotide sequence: TGTGCCAGCAGTTTAGGGGGCTTTGGCAATCAGCCCCAGCATTTT. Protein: CASSLGGFGNQPQHF.

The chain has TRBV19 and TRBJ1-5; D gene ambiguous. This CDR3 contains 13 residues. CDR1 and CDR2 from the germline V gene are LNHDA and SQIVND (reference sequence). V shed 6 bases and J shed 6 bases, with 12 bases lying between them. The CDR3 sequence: CASRPRGVQPQHF. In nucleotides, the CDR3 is TGTGCCAGTAGGCCCCGCGGGGTTCAGCCCCAGCATTTT.

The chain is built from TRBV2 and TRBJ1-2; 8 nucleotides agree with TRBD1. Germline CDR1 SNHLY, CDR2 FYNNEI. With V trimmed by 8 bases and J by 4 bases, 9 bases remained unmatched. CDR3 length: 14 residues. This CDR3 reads CASGTGQGIYGYTF. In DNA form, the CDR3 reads TGTGCCAGCGGGACAGGACAGGGTATCTATGGCTACACCTTC.

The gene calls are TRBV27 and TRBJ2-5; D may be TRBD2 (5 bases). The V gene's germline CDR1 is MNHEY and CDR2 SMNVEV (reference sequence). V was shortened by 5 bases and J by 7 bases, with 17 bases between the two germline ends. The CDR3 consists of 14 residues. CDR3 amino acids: CASSETPRGGTQYF. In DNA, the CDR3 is TGTGCCAGCAGTGAAACCCCGCGCGGAGGGACCCAGTACTTC.

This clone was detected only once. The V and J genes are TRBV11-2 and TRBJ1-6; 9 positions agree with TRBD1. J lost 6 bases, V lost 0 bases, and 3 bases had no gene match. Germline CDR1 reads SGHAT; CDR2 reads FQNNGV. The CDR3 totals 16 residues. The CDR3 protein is CASSLDPGQGNSPLHF. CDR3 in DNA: TGTGCCAGCAGCTTAGATCCGGGACAGGGTAATTCACCCCTCCACTTT.

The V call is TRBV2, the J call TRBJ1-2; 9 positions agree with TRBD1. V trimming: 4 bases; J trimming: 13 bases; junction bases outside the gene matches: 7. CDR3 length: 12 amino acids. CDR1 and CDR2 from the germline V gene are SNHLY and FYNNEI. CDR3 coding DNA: TGTGCCAGCAGTGCTTCCGGGACAGGGAGCACCTTC. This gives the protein CASSASGTGSTF.

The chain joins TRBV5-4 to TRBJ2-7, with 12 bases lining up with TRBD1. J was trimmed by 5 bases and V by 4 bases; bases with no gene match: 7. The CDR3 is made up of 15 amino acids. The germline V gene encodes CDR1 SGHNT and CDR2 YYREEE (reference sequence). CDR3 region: CASSRGGQGADEQYF. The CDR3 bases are TGTGCCAGCAGCCGAGGGGGACAGGGGGCGGACGAGCAGTACTTC.

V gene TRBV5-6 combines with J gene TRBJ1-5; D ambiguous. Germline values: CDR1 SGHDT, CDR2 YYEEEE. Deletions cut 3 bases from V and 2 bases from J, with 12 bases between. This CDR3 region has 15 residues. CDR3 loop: CASSSRAWGNQPQHF. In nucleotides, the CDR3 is TGTGCCAGCAGCTCGAGGGCTTGGGGCAATCAGCCCCAGCATTTT. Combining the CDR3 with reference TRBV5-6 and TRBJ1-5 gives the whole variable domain DAGVTQSPTHLIKTRGQQVTLRCSPKSGHDTVSWYQQALGQGPQFIFQYYEEEERQRGNFPDRFSGHQFPNYSSELNVNALLLGDSALYLCASSSRAWGNQPQHFGDGTRLSIL.

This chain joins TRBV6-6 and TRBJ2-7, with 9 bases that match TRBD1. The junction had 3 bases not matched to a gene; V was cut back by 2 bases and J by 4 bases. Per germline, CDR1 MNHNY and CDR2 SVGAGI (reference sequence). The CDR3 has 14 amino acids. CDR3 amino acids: CASSYDRGVYEQYF. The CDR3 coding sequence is TGTGCCAGCAGTTACGACAGGGGGGTTTACGAGCAGTACTTC.

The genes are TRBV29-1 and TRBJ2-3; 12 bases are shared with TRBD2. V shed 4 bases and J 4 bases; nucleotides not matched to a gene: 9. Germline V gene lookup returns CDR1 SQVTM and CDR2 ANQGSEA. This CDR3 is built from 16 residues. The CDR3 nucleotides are TGCAGCGTTGGTCTAGCGGGAGGGCCGATAGCAGATACGCAGTATTTT. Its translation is CSVGLAGGPIADTQYF.

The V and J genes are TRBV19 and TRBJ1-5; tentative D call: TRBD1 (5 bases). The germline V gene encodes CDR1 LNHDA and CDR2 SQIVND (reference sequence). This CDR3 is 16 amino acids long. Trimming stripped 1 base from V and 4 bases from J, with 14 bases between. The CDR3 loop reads CASSIVQGRGNQPQHF. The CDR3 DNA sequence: TGTGCCAGTAGTATAGTCCAGGGACGGGGGAATCAGCCCCAGCATTTT.

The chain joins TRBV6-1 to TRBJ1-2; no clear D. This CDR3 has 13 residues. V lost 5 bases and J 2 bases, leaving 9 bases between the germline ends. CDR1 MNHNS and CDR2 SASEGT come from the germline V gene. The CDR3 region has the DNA TGTGCCAGCAGTCTGACGGGGAACTATGGCTACACCTTC. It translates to CASSLTGNYGYTF.

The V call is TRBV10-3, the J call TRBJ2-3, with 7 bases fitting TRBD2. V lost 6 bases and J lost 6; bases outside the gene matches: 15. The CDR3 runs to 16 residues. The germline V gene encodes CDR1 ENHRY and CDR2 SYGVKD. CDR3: CAISPVMAGDTDTQYF. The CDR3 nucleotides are TGTGCCATCAGCCCCGTAATGGCGGGGGATACGGATACGCAGTATTTT.

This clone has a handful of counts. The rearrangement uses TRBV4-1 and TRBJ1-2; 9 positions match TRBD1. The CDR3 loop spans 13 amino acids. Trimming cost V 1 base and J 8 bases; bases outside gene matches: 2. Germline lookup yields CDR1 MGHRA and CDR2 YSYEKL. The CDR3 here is CASSQGTGEGYTF. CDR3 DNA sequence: TGCGCCAGCAGCCAAGGGACAGGGGAAGGCTACACCTTC.

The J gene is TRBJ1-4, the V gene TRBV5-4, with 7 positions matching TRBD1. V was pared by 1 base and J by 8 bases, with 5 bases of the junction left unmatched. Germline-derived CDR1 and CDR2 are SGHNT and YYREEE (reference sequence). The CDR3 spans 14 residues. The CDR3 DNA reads TGTGCCAGCAGCTTGAGGGGGCCTCAGGAAAAACTGTTTTTT. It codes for CASSLRGPQEKLFF. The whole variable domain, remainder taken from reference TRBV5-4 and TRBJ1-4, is ETGVTQSPTHLIKTRGQQVTLRCSSQSGHNTVSWYQQALGQGPQFIFQYYREEENGRGNFPPRFSGLQFPNYSSELNVNALELDDSALYLCASSLRGPQEKLFFGSGTQLSVL.

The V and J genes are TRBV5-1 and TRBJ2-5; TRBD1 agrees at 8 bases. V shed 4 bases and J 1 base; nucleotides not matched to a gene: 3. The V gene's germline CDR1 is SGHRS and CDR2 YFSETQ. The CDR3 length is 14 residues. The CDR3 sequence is CASSMDRAQETQYF. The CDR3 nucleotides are TGCGCCAGCAGCATGGACAGGGCCCAAGAGACCCAGTACTTC.

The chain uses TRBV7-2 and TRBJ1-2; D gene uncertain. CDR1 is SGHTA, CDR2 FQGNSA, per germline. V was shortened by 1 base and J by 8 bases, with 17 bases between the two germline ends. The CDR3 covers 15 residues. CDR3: CASSLGSEPPIGYTF. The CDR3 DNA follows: TGTGCCAGCAGCTTAGGGAGCGAGCCCCCGATAGGCTACACCTTC.

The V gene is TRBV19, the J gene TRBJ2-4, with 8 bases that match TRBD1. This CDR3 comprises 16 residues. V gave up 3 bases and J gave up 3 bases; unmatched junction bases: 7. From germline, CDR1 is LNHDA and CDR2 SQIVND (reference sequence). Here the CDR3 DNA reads TGTGCCAGTAGTATTAGTGGACAGGGCGGCAAAAACATTCAGTACTTC. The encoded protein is CASSISGQGGKNIQYF.